These 10 T cell receptor beta chains were sequenced from one sample in a study of T cells in Graves' hyperthyroidism and ophthalmopathy. Researchers amplified the TCR beta CDR3 regions from RNA transcripts. RT-PCR in the first round (using the HTBI primer set) targeted the TCR CDR3. TCRdb processed the multiplex PCR reads anew with MiXCR; each CDR3 protein has one entry. The sample lists around 600,000 distinct CDR3 sequences; about 45% were seen once. The sequencing input was peripheral blood or thyroid tissue (not recorded which). The receptors shown here come from an adult man with Graves' disease, either hyperthyroidism or ophthalmopathy (not recorded which).

This rearrangement joins TRBV25-1 to TRBJ1-2, with 7 bases lining up with TRBD1. V lost 3 bases and J lost 7; bases outside the gene matches: 11. The CDR3 sequence is 15 residues long. Germline CDR1 is MGHDK and CDR2 is SYGVNS. CDR3 residues: CASSEPTTGFLGYTF. The DNA for the CDR3 is TGTGCCAGCAGTGAGCCCACGACAGGGTTCCTTGGCTACACCTTC.

Only a few counts were recorded for this clonotype. The rearrangement joins TRBV5-1 to TRBJ2-5; perhaps TRBD1 as D (6 bases). Germline V gene data show CDR1 as SGHRS and CDR2 as YFSETQ. CDR3 length: 15 residues. Between the trimmed V and J ends, which lost 5 bases and 5 bases, there was a span of 19 bases. CDR3 loop: CASRGLQGPMETQYF. The CDR3 DNA reads TGCGCCAGCAGGGGTCTGCAGGGGCCAATGGAGACCCAGTACTTC.

In this sample, this clonotype turned up many times. V and J are TRBV24-1 and TRBJ1-3; D is perhaps TRBD1 (6 bases). This CDR3 is built from 13 residues. The germline V gene encodes CDR1 KGHDR and CDR2 SFDVKD. Trimming took 9 bases from V and 4 from J, leaving 12 bases between them. Here the CDR3 DNA reads TGTGCCACCTCACAGGGTTACGGAAACACCATATATTTT. Residues: CATSQGYGNTIYF.

CDR3 sequence reads: CSAPSTGLPGGNTIYF. The CDR3 region has the DNA TGCAGTGCCCCTTCGACAGGGCTGCCGGGTGGAAACACCATATATTTT. The V and J genes are TRBV20-1 and TRBJ1-3, with TRBD1 matching over 7 bases. CDR3 size: 16 residues. After removal of 6 bases from V and 3 bases from J, the junction contained 14 bases not matched to a gene. Germline V gene data show CDR1 as DFQATT and CDR2 as SNEGSKA (reference sequence).

The rearrangement uses TRBV10-3 and TRBJ2-7, with 8 bases fitting TRBD1. The CDR3 loop spans 15 amino acids. V trimming: 4 bases; J trimming: 5 bases; junction bases outside the gene matches: 10. Germline-derived CDR1 and CDR2 are ENHRY and SYGVKD. The CDR3 protein is CAISARLPGGNEQYF. As DNA, the CDR3 is TGTGCCATCAGTGCTAGACTCCCAGGGGGCAACGAGCAGTACTTC.

This clonotype was detected a few times. The V gene is TRBV20-1, the J gene TRBJ1-2; no firm D call. Germline V gene lookup returns CDR1 DFQATT and CDR2 SNEGSKA (reference sequence). Trimming stripped 1 base from V and 4 bases from J, with 7 bases between. This CDR3 contains 12 residues. The DNA of the CDR3 is TGCAGTGCTAGAGTTATAACCTATGGCTACACCTTC. Amino acids: CSARVITYGYTF.

This sequence joins TRBV7-8 and TRBJ2-7; 8 bases match TRBD2. Germline V gene data show CDR1 as SGHVS and CDR2 as FQNEAQ. This CDR3 spans 16 amino acids. J gave up 4 bases and V 3 bases, and 11 bases lay outside the gene matches. The CDR3 sequence: CASSLGTGLALYEQYF. Written as DNA, the CDR3 is TGTGCCAGCAGCTTGGGTACTGGACTAGCCCTATACGAGCAGTACTTC.

This chain links TRBV9 with TRBJ1-2, with a tentative D call TRBD1 (6 bases). With 0 bases removed from V and 7 bases from J, the gap between germline ends came to 10 bases. In germline, CDR1 is SGDLS, CDR2 YYNGEE. CDR3 length equals 13 residues. CDR3 region: CASSVEQGGGYTF. Here the CDR3 DNA reads TGTGCCAGCAGCGTAGAACAGGGCGGTGGCTACACCTTC.

The genes are TRBV25-1 and TRBJ1-6, with D possibly matching TRBD1 (5 bases). The CDR3 runs 18 residues. Germline V gives CDR1 MGHDK, CDR2 SYGVNS. V dropped 8 bases and J dropped 10 bases, with 30 bases sitting between them. The CDR3 DNA reads TGTGCCAGCGGAAACCTATTAGGGGCCGCGCGTTTTGGGTCACCCCTCCACTTT. Protein sequence: CASGNLLGAARFGSPLHF.

This clonotype was seen a few times. The V gene is TRBV3-1, the J gene TRBJ1-1; maybe TRBD1 (5 bases). CDR3 size: 10 residues. CDR1 and CDR2 (germline): LGHDT, YNNKEL (reference sequence). The V gene lost 8 bases and the J gene lost 7 bases, with 8 bases spanning the gap. The CDR3 sequence is CASGDGEAFF. CDR3 DNA: TGTGCCAGCGGGGACGGTGAAGCTTTCTTT.